The 15 T cell receptor beta chains below were found in one sample sequenced in a study of T cell responses to AZD1222 COVID-19 vaccine. Sequenced by immunoSEQ multiplex PCR; TCRdb stores in-frame clones only, minus some. The sample comprises under 70,000 clones, under 90% of which are singletons, and roughly 20% rests with the top ten. The source was peripheral blood, collected on day 0 of AZD1222 vaccination. All receptors derive from an adult in good health.

This chain's CDR3 is CASSLTLLRGEGTEAFF. In DNA, the CDR3 is TGTGCCAGCAGCTTAACTCTACTTCGGGGGGAAGGCACTGAAGCTTTCTTT. The chain employs TRBV13 and TRBJ1-1, with D perhaps matching TRBD1 (5 bases). V shed 2 bases and J shed 4 bases, with 20 bases lying between them. The CDR3 covers 17 residues. Germline V lookup: CDR1 PRHDT, CDR2 FYEKMQ (reference sequence).

The chain combines TRBV11-2 with TRBJ1-6; no reliable D call. The V end was cut by 1 base, the J end by 8 bases, with 6 bases between. The CDR3 is 13 residues long. CDR1 is SGHAT, CDR2 FQNNGV, per germline. CDR3: CASSLGLDSPLHF. The CDR3 DNA reads TGTGCCAGCAGCTTAGGGCTGGATTCACCCCTCCACTTT.

The chain couples TRBV5-1 to TRBJ2-1, with 8 bases that match TRBD2. Germline CDR1 is SGHRS and CDR2 is YFSETQ. The J segment lost 8 bases and the V segment lost 0 bases, leaving 13 bases of the junction unmatched. The CDR3 is 17 residues long. The CDR3 protein is CASSLARAGGGLDEQFF. For the CDR3, the DNA is TGCGCCAGCAGCTTGGCCCGGGCGGGGGGCGGATTGGATGAGCAGTTCTTC. Full variable domain (missing parts from reference TRBV5-1 and TRBJ2-1): KAGVTQTPRYLIKTRGQQVTLSCSPISGHRSVSWYQQTPGQGLQFLFEYFSETQRNKGNFPGRFSGRQFSNSRSEMNVSTLELGDSALYLCASSLARAGGGLDEQFFGPGTRLTVL.

This chain links TRBV28 with TRBJ1-3, with unresolved D. The germline gives CDR1 MDHEN, CDR2 SYDVKM. The germline V and J ends were trimmed by 7 bases and 0 bases, with 13 bases remaining between them. The CDR3 consists of 15 residues. The CDR3 is CASTPASASGNTIYF. CDR3 nucleotide sequence: TGTGCCAGCACCCCAGCGTCGGCCTCTGGAAACACCATATATTTT.

The V and J genes are TRBV6-5 and TRBJ1-5; no clear D. The CDR3 has 13 residues. V was shortened by 10 bases and J by 5 bases, with 15 bases between the two germline ends. Germline CDR1 is MNHEY and CDR2 is SVGAGI. Here the CDR3 reads CATRSSVDQPQHF. CDR3 bases: TGTGCCACCCGGTCGAGCGTAGATCAGCCCCAGCATTTT.

V gene TRBV3-1 (or the pseudogene TRBV3-2) combines with J gene TRBJ1-1; D is unresolved. The CDR3 spans 13 residues. V was pared by 0 bases and J by 6 bases, with 8 bases between. Germline V gene data show CDR1 as LGHDT and CDR2 as YNNKEL (reference sequence). CDR3 DNA sequence: TGTGCCAGCAGCCAAGATGTAAGCCCTGAAGCTTTCTTT. Its protein product is CASSQDVSPEAFF.

This clone was seen just once. CDR3 amino acids: CASRKGVSNTEAFF. The CDR3 bases are TGTGCCAGCAGAAAGGGGGTTTCGAACACTGAAGCTTTCTTT. The genes are TRBV7-2 and TRBJ1-1; possibly TRBD1 for D (6 bases). The CDR3 has 14 residues. Germline lookup yields CDR1 SGHTA and CDR2 FQGNSA. The V gene lost 6 bases and the J gene lost 1 base, with 12 bases spanning the gap.

The chain uses TRBV28 and TRBJ1-1; D unresolved. V was clipped by 7 bases and J by 6 bases, with 15 bases between them. Germline assignment: CDR1 MDHEN and CDR2 SYDVKM. The CDR3 is 13 amino acids. CDR3 DNA sequence: TGTGCCAGCATCCGACCTACCGCCGCTGAAGCTTTCTTT. Its translation: CASIRPTAAEAFF.

The chain joins TRBV28 to TRBJ2-1; TRBD2 agrees at 7 bases. CDR3 length: 16 amino acids. V gave up 7 bases and J gave up 8 bases; unmatched junction bases: 17. Germline-derived CDR1 and CDR2 are MDHEN and SYDVKM. This CDR3 is CASTSLGGSSRDEQFF. The CDR3 DNA reads as TGTGCCAGCACGAGTTTGGGCGGGAGCAGTCGAGATGAGCAGTTCTTC.

The chain uses TRBV4-3 and TRBJ1-1, with a possible D match to TRBD1 (5 bases). From germline, CDR1 is LGHNA and CDR2 YSLEER. Between the trimmed V and J ends, which lost 5 bases and 4 bases, there was a span of 14 bases. CDR3 length: 14 residues. CDR3 residues: CASSRGTFSTEAFF. The CDR3, as DNA: TGCGCCAGCAGCAGAGGGACCTTTTCCACTGAAGCTTTCTTT.

The chain carries TRBV9 and TRBJ2-1; TRBD2 aligns across 7 bases. J gave up 4 bases and V 3 bases, and 7 bases lay outside the gene matches. The CDR3 sequence is 15 residues long. The V gene's germline CDR1 is SGDLS and CDR2 YYNGEE. The CDR3 is CASSGYPGGYNEQFF. The CDR3 DNA sequence: TGTGCCAGCAGCGGGTATCCCGGGGGGTACAATGAGCAGTTCTTC.

V gene TRBV7-3 combines with J gene TRBJ2-1; 7 nucleotides agree with TRBD2. The CDR3 loop spans 15 amino acids. CDR1 and CDR2 (germline): SGHTA, FQGTGA. V lost 5 bases, J lost 8 bases, and 12 bases stayed unmatched. CDR3 sequence: CASSAGLGEGHEQFF. CDR3 nucleotide sequence: TGTGCCAGCAGCGCTGGACTAGGGGAGGGCCATGAGCAGTTCTTC.

The rearrangement joins TRBV27 to TRBJ2-7, with D maybe TRBD2 (5 bases). V lost 2 bases and J 0 bases, leaving 11 bases between the germline ends. The CDR3 totals 15 residues. Per the germline V gene, CDR1 is MNHEY and CDR2 is SMNVEV (reference sequence). The CDR3 is CASSLRIGSSYEQYF. CDR3 DNA: TGTGCCAGCAGTTTACGAATTGGGAGCTCCTACGAGCAGTACTTC.

The chain joins TRBV6-5 to TRBJ2-7, with 10 bases identical to TRBD1. Germline V gene lookup returns CDR1 MNHEY and CDR2 SVGAGI. V shed 2 bases and J 6 bases; nucleotides not matched to a gene: 1. There are 13 residues in the CDR3. The CDR3 bases are TGTGCCAGCAGTTACGGGACAGGGGCCGAGCAGTACTTC. Amino acid sequence: CASSYGTGAEQYF.

The chain has TRBV28 and TRBJ1-2; the match to TRBD1 covers 12 bases. The CDR3 covers 16 residues. J was trimmed by 8 bases and V by 6 bases; bases with no gene match: 13. CDR1 and CDR2 from the germline V gene are MDHEN and SYDVKM. The CDR3 sequence is CASSPSGTGGFRGYTF. The CDR3 DNA reads as TGTGCCAGCAGCCCGTCTGGGACAGGGGGCTTCCGGGGCTACACCTTC.